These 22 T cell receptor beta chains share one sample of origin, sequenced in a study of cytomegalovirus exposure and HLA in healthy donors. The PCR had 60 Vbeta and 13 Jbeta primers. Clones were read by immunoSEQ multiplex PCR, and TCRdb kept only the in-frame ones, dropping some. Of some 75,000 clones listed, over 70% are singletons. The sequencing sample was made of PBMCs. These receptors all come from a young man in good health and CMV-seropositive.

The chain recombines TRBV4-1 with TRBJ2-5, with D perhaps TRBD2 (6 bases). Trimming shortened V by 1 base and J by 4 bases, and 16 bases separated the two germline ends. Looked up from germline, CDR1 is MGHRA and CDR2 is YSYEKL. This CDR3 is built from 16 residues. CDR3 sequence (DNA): TGCGCCAGCAGCCAAGGACTAGGGGCTTTATTAGAGACCCAGTACTTC. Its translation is CASSQGLGALLETQYF.

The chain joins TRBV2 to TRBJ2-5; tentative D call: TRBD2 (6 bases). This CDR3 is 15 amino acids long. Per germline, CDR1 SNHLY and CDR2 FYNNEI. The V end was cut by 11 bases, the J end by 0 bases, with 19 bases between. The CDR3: CARGNARDYQETQYF. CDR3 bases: TGTGCCCGCGGTAATGCTAGGGACTACCAAGAGACCCAGTACTTC.

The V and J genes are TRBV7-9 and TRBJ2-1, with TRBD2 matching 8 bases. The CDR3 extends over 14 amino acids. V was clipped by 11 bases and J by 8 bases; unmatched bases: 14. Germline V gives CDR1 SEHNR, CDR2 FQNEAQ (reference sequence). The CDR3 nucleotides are TGTGCCGGTAGATCAGGTCCGGGAGGGGATGAGCAGTTCTTC. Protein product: CAGRSGPGGDEQFF.

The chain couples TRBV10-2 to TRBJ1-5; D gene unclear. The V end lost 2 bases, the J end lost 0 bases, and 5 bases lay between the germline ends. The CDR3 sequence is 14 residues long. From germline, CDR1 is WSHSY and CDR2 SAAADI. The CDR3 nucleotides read TGCGCCAGCAGTGAGACAGATAGCAATCAGCCCCAGCATTTT. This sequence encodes CASSETDSNQPQHF.

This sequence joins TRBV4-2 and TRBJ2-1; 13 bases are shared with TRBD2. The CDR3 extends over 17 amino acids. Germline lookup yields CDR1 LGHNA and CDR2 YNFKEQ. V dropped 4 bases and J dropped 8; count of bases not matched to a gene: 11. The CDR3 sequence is CASSPLLAGGPLDEQFF. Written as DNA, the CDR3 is TGTGCCAGCAGCCCGTTACTAGCGGGAGGGCCATTAGATGAGCAGTTCTTC.

CDR3 coding DNA: TGTGCCAGCGGGAGAGACCCGTGGGGGACCCAGTACTTC. Encoded protein: CASGRDPWGTQYF. This chain joins TRBV25-1 and TRBJ2-5; D may be TRBD2 (5 bases). V shed 8 bases and J shed 7 bases, with 17 bases lying between them. The CDR3 is 13 residues long. Germline CDR1 reads MGHDK; CDR2 reads SYGVNS.

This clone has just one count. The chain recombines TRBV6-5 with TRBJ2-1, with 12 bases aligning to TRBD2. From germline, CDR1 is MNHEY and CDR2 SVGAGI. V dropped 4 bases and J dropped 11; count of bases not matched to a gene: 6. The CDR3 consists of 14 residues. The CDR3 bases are TGTGCCAGCAGTTGGACTAGCGGGGCCGTCAAGCAGTTCTTC. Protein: CASSWTSGAVKQFF.

The CDR3 here is CASSVERGNGDGELFF. As DNA, the CDR3 is TGTGCCAGCAGCGTAGAGAGAGGGAATGGGGACGGGGAGCTGTTTTTT. The J gene is TRBJ2-2, the V gene TRBV9; a weak D match, TRBD2 (5 bases). Germline V lookup: CDR1 SGDLS, CDR2 YYNGEE. This CDR3 region has 16 residues. Trimming took 0 bases from V and 7 from J, leaving 16 bases between them. Full variable domain (rest looked up from reference TRBV9 and TRBJ2-2): DSGVTQTPKHLITATGQRVTLRCSPRSGDLSVYWYQQSLDQGLQFLIQYYNGEERAKGNILERFSAQQFPDLHSELNLSSLELGDSALYFCASSVERGNGDGELFFGEGSRLTVL.

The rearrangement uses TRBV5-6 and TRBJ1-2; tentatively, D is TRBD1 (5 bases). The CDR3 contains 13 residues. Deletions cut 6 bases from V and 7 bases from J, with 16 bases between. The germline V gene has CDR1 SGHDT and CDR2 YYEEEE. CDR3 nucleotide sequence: TGTGCCAGCAACCCGGGGGGGGTTATTGGCTACACCTTC. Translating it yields CASNPGGVIGYTF.

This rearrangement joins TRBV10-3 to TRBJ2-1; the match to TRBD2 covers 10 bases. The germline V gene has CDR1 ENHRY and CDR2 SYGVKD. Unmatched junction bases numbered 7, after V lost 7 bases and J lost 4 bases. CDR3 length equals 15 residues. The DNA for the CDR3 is TGTGCCATCACCCGAGGACTAGCGGAATACAATGAGCAGTTCTTC. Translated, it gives CAITRGLAEYNEQFF.

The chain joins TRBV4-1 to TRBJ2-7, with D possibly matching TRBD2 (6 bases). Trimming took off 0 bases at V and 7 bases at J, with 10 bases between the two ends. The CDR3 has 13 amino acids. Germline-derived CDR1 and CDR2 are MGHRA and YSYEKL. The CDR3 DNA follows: TGCGCCAGCAGCCAAGAAATCGCGGGGGAGCAGTACTTC. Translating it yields CASSQEIAGEQYF.

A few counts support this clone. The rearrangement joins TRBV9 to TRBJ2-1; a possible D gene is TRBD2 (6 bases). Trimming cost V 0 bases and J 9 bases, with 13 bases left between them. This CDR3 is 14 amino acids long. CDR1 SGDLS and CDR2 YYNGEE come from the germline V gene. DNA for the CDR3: TGTGCCAGCAGCGTAGCCGCTAGCGAGGGTGAGCAGTTCTTC. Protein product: CASSVAASEGEQFF.

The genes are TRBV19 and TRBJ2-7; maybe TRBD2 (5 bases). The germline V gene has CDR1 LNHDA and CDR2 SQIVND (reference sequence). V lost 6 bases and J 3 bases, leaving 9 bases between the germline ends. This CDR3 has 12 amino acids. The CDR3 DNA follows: TGTGCCAGTAGAGGCCGGGACTACGAGCAGTACTTC. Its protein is CASRGRDYEQYF.

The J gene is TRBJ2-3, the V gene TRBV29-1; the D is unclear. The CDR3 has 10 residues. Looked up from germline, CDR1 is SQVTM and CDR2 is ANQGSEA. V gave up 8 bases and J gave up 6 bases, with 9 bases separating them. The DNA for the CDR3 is TGCAGCCTAAGCTGGGATACGCAGTATTTT. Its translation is CSLSWDTQYF.

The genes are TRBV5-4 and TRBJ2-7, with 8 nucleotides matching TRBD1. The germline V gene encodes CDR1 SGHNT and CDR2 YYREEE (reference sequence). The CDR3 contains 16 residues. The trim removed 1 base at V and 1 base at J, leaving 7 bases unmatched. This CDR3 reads CASSLTGGPRSYEQYF. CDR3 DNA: TGTGCCAGCAGCTTGACAGGGGGGCCAAGATCCTACGAGCAGTACTTC.

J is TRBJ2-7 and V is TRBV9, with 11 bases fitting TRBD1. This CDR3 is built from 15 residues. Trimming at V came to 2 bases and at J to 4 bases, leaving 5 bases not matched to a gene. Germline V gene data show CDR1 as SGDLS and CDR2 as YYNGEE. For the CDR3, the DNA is TGTGCCAGCAGCGTCGGGACAGGGGGTTCATACGAGCAGTACTTC. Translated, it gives CASSVGTGGSYEQYF.

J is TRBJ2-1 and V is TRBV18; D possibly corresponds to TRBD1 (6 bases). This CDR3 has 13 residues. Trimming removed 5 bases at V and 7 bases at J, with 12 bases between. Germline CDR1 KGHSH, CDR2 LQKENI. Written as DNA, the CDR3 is TGTGCCAGCTCAAAGGACAGCCTTAATGAGCAGTTCTTC. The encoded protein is CASSKDSLNEQFF.

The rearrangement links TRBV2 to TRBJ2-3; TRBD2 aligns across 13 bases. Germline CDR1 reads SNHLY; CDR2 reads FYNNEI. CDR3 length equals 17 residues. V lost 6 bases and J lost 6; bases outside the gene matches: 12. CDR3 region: CASRIPWTSGRRDTQYF. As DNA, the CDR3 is TGTGCCAGCAGAATTCCCTGGACTAGCGGGAGACGGGATACGCAGTATTTT.

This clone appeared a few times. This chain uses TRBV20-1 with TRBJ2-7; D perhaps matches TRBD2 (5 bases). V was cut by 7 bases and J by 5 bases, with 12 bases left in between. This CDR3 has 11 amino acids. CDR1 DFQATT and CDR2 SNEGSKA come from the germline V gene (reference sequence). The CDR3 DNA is TGCAGTGACGGGGAATTGAACGAGCAGTACTTC. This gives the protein CSDGELNEQYF.

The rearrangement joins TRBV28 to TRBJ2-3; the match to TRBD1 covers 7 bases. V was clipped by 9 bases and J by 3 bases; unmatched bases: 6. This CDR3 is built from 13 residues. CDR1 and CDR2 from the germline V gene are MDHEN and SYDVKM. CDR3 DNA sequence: TGTGCCAGTACCGGGACAGTAACAGATACGCAGTATTTT. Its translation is CASTGTVTDTQYF.

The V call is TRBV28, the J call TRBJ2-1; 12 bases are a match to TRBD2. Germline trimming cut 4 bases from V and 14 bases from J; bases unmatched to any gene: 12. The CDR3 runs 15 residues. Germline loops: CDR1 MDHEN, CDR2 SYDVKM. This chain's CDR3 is CASSYPRTSGIPEFF. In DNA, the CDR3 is TGTGCCAGCAGTTACCCCAGGACTAGCGGGATTCCAGAGTTCTTC.

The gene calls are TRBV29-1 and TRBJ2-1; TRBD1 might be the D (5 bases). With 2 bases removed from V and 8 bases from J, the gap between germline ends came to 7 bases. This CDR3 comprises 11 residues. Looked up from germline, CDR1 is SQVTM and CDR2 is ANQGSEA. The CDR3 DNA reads TGCAGCGTTGAAAGGGGCCATGAGCAGTTCTTC. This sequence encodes CSVERGHEQFF.